The T cell receptor (beta chain) described here comes from a study of cytomegalovirus exposure and HLA in healthy donors. For this clone: No antigen is known for it.

A multiplex PCR was run with 60 Vbeta primers and 13 Jbeta primers. The data were produced by immunoSEQ multiplex PCR, yet TCRdb's version contains in-frame clones alone and is incomplete. The sample contains more than 95,000 clones, 81% of which appear only once. General observations from the study: In a later analysis, a missense DCLRE1C variant was linked to TCR beta V- and J-gene trimming.

Germline CDR1 reads MNHEY; CDR2 reads SMNVEV (reference sequence). The CDR3 has 16 residues. The sequence was collected from a woman younger than 45 in good health and CMV-seronegative. J is TRBJ2-5 and V is TRBV27, with 10 bases that match TRBD2. The J call may be mistaken, given a closer DNA end match to TRBJ2-7. The sample taken for sequencing was PBMCs. The CDR3 nucleotides are TGTGCCAGCAGTCCCCGTACCCTAGCGGGAGTTGGCGAGCAGTACTTC. Translated: CASSPRTLAGVGEQYF.